The 14 T cell receptor beta chains given below trace back to one sample, sequenced in a study of regulatory T cells in long-lasting Graves disease. The sample's time point: newly diagnosed GD, antithyroid drugs for less than 3 months. Construction of the TCR library relied on RNA isolated from PBMCs. CDR3-region Arm-PCR and iRepertoire HTBI primers produced the TCR beta libraries. Using its own MiXCR run on the multiplex PCR reads, TCRdb lists one record per CDR3 protein. The repertoire holds under 700,000 distinct CDR3 sequences, with 15% to 20% as singletons. These data were also filed under a second study, of T cells in Graves' hyperthyroidism and ophthalmopathy.

Here the sequenced sample was peripheral blood mononuclear cells (PBMCs), taken at new diagnosis, from a patient treated with antithyroid drugs. All receptors derive from a woman between 40 and 65 years old with Graves disease.

This clonotype was detected ten times or more. V is TRBV2 and J is TRBJ2-2; TRBD1 is a possible D gene (6 bases). Germline CDR1 and CDR2: SNHLY and FYNNEI. The CDR3 is 16 residues long. V was trimmed by 3 bases and J by 0 bases, leaving 11 bases between them. CDR3 protein: CASSELGTSNTGELFF. CDR3 coding DNA: TGTGCCAGCAGTGAGTTGGGGACATCGAACACCGGGGAGCTGTTTTTT.

The chain combines TRBV6-1 with TRBJ1-4, with D maybe TRBD1 (6 bases). Germline loops: CDR1 MNHNS, CDR2 SASEGT. This CDR3 comprises 14 residues. The V and J ends lost 5 bases and 8 bases respectively, with 15 bases between them. This CDR3 reads CASSPGTNVEKLFF. The CDR3, as DNA: TGTGCCAGCAGTCCCGGGACAAACGTGGAAAAACTGTTTTTT.

At least ten counts were recorded for this clonotype. The chain carries TRBV3-1 and TRBJ1-2; D gene uncertain. The CDR3 has 15 amino acids. CDR1 and CDR2 (germline): LGHDT, YNNKEL (reference sequence). Trimming left V 0 bases short and J 8 bases short, with 16 bases between. The CDR3 is CASSQDIATGGGYTF. The CDR3 DNA is TGTGCCAGCAGCCAAGATATTGCGACCGGAGGAGGCTACACCTTC. Supplemented by reference TRBV3-1 and TRBJ1-2, the full variable domain reads DTAVSQTPKYLVTQMGNDKSIKCEQNLGHDTMYWYKQDSKKFLKIMFSYNNKELIINETVPNRFSPKSPDKAHLNLHINSLELGDSAVYFCASSQDIATGGGYTFGSGTRLTVV.

This clonotype was observed a few times. The genes are TRBV5-1 and TRBJ2-1; 13 nucleotides match TRBD2. Germline V lookup: CDR1 SGHRS, CDR2 YFSETQ. The CDR3 has 19 amino acids. Germline trimming cut 4 bases from V and 0 bases from J; bases unmatched to any gene: 10. Here the CDR3 reads CASSPTTSGGPSSYNEQFF. CDR3 coding DNA: TGCGCCAGCAGCCCAACGACTAGCGGGGGGCCTAGCTCCTACAATGAGCAGTTCTTC. Based on the CDR3 plus reference TRBV5-1 and TRBJ2-1, the full variable domain is KAGVTQTPRYLIKTRGQQVTLSCSPISGHRSVSWYQQTPGQGLQFLFEYFSETQRNKGNFPGRFSGRQFSNSRSEMNVSTLELGDSALYLCASSPTTSGGPSSYNEQFFGPGTRLTVL.

This clonotype was seen many times. The rearrangement joins TRBV12-3 or TRBV12-4 to TRBJ2-1; TRBD2 agrees at 12 bases. V was pared by 6 bases and J by 4 bases, with 7 bases of the junction left unmatched. The CDR3 runs 16 residues. DNA of the CDR3: TGTGCCAGCAGCCAACCACTAGCGGGGGGATACAATGAGCAGTTCTTC. Amino acids: CASSQPLAGGYNEQFF.

In the case of this clonotype: A read error may account for a junction end that differs from germline. V usage is TRBV12-5 and J usage is TRBJ2-7, with D perhaps TRBD2 (8 bases). CDR1 and CDR2 (germline): LGHNT, FRNRAP. The CDR3 length is 17 residues. The CDR3 protein is CASGPPQGGLGLYEQHF. In DNA form, the CDR3 reads TGTGCTAGTGGTCCCCCCCAGGGGGGACTAGGGTTGTACGAGCAGCACTTC.

In DNA, the CDR3 is TGTGCCAGCAGACCATCCGGGACAGTTAATGAAAAACTGTTTTTT. It is translated as CASRPSGTVNEKLFF. The chain links TRBV12-3 or TRBV12-4 to TRBJ1-4; TRBD1 matches at 7 bases. The CDR3 runs 15 residues. The V segment lost 6 bases and the J segment 4 bases; nucleotides outside the gene matches: 8.

There are many counts of this clonotype. This chain joins TRBV12-3 or TRBV12-4 and TRBJ2-5, with 9 positions matching TRBD2. Losses at the gene ends were 5 bases for V and 4 bases for J; bases not matched to a gene: 14. This CDR3 contains 17 residues. As DNA, the CDR3 is TGTGCCAGCAGTAGAGCGGGGGGCTCCGGGAGCCGAGAGACCCAGTACTTC. Amino acid sequence: CASSRAGGSGSRETQYF.

This clonotype was recorded a few times. The V and J genes are TRBV29-1 and TRBJ2-3, with 9 bases aligning to TRBD1. V was clipped by 6 bases and J by 1 base; unmatched bases: 8. The CDR3 sequence is 15 residues long. The V gene's germline CDR1 is SQVTM and CDR2 ANQGSEA. CDR3 sequence reads: CSVTNRGQGTDTQYF. The CDR3 DNA reads TGCAGCGTGACCAACAGGGGGCAGGGCACAGATACGCAGTATTTT.

This clonotype was picked up many times. The chain uses TRBV7-6 and TRBJ1-1, with TRBD1 matching over 11 bases. This CDR3 is built from 16 residues. CDR1 is SGHVS and CDR2 is FNYEAQ in the germline V gene. Trimming removed 5 bases from V and 5 bases from J; junction bases left unmatched: 10. CDR3 amino acids: CASSPRTGGAWTEAFF. In DNA, the CDR3 is TGTGCCAGCAGCCCACGGACAGGGGGCGCTTGGACTGAAGCTTTCTTT.

This clonotype was found a few times. The chain combines TRBV3-1 with TRBJ2-2, with 12 bases lining up with TRBD2. The CDR3 has 15 residues. The germline CDR1 and CDR2 sequences are LGHDT and YNNKEL (reference sequence). J lost 0 bases, V lost 8 bases, and 1 base had no gene match. The CDR3 DNA follows: TGTGCCAGCCGACTAGCGGGGGCGAACACCGGGGAGCTGTTTTTT. Its protein product is CASRLAGANTGELFF.

The chain is built from TRBV5-6 and TRBJ2-2; possibly TRBD2 for D (6 bases). Germline CDR1 SGHDT, CDR2 YYEEEE. The CDR3 loop spans 14 amino acids. V was shortened by 1 base and J by 7 bases, with 11 bases between the two germline ends. CDR3 sequence reads: CASSLIGSHGELFF. CDR3 DNA: TGTGCCAGCAGCTTGATCGGGAGCCACGGGGAGCTGTTTTTT.

Many counts were recorded for this clonotype. The V call is TRBV3-1, the J call TRBJ2-2; no reliable D call. Trimming stripped 0 bases from V and 4 bases from J, with 6 bases between. The germline CDR1 and CDR2 sequences are LGHDT and YNNKEL (reference sequence). The CDR3 is 14 residues long. As DNA, the CDR3 is TGTGCCAGCAGCCAAGAGTTCCGCACCGGGGAGCTGTTTTTT. Amino acids: CASSQEFRTGELFF.

The table lists this clonotype with a few counts. The gene calls are TRBV15 and TRBJ2-1, with unresolved D. Deletions cut 0 bases from V and 12 bases from J, with 9 bases between. CDR3 length: 12 residues. Per the germline V gene, CDR1 is LNHNV and CDR2 is YYDKDF (reference sequence). DNA for the CDR3: TGTGCCACCAGCAGAGATATAGCACGGCAGTTCTTC. It is translated as CATSRDIARQFF. Combining the CDR3 with reference TRBV15 and TRBJ2-1 gives the whole variable domain DAMVIQNPRYQVTQFGKPVTLSCSQTLNHNVMYWYQQKSSQAPKLLFHYYDKDFNNEADTPDNFQSRRPNTSFCFLDIRSPGLGDTAMYLCATSRDIARQFFGPGTRLTVL.